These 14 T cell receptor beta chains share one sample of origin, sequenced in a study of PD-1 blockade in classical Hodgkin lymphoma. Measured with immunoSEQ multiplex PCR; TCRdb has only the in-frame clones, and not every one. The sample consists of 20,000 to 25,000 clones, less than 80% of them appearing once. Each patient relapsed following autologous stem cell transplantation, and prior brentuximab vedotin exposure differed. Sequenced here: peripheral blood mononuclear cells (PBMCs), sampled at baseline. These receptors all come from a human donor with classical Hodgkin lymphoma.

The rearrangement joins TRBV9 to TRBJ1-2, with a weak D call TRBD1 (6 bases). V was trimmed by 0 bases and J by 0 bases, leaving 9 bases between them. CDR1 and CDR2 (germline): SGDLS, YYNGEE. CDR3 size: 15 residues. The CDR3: CASSVGTVSNYGYTF. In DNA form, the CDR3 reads TGTGCCAGCAGCGTAGGGACAGTATCTAACTATGGCTACACCTTC.

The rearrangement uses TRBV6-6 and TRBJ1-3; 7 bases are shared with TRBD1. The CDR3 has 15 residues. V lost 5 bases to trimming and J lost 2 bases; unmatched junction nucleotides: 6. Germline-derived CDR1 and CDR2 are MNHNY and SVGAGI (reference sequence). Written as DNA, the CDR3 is TGTGCCAGCAGTAGGGACAGCATAACTGGAAACACCATATATTTT. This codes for CASSRDSITGNTIYF.

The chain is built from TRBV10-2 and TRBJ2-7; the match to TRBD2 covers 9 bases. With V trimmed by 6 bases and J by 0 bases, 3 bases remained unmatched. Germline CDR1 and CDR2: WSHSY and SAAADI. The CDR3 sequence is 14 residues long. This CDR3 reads CASRLTSGSYEQYF. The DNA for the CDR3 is TGCGCCAGCAGATTGACTAGCGGCTCCTACGAGCAGTACTTC.

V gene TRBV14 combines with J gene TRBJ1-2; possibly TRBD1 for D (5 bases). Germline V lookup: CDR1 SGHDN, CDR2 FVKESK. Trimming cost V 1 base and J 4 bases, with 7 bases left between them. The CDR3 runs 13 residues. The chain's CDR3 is CASSQGQFYGYTF. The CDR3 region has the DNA TGTGCCAGCAGCCAAGGACAGTTCTATGGCTACACCTTC.

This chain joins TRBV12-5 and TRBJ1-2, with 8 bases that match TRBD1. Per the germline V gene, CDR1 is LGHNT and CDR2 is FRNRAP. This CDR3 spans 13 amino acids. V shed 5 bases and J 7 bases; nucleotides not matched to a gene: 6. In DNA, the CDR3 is TGTGCTAGTGGTGACACAGACAGGGGTGGCTACACCTTC. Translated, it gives CASGDTDRGGYTF.

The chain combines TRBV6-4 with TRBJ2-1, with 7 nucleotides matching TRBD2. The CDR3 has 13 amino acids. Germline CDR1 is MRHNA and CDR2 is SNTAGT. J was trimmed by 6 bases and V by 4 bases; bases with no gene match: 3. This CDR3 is CASSAGTTNEQFF. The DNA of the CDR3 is TGTGCCAGCAGTGCCGGGACTACCAATGAGCAGTTCTTC.

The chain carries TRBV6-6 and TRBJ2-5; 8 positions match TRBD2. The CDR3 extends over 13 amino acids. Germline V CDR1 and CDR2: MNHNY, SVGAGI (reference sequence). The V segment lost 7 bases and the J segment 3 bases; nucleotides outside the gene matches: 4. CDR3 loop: CASNAGGEETQYF. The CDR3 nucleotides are TGTGCCAGCAACGCGGGGGGCGAAGAGACCCAGTACTTC.

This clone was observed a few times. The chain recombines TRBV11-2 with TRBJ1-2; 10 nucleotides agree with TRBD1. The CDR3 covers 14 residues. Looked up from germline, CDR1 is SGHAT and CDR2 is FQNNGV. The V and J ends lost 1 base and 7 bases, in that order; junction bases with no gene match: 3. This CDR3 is CASSLARTGGGYTF. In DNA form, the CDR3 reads TGTGCCAGCAGCTTAGCTCGGACAGGGGGTGGCTACACCTTC.

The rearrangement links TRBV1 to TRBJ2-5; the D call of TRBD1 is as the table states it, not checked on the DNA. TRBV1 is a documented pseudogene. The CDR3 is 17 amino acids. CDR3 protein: CTSSQDPRRGRQETQYF. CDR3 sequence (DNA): TGCACCAGCAGCCAAGATCCTCGTAGGGGGCGTCAAGAGACCCAGTACTTC.

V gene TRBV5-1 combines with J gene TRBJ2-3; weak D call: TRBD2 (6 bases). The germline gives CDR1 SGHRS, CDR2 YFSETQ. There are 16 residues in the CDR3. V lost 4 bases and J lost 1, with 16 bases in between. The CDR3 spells CASSPRLEGGTDTQYF. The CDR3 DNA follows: TGCGCCAGCAGCCCCAGACTAGAGGGAGGCACAGATACGCAGTATTTT.

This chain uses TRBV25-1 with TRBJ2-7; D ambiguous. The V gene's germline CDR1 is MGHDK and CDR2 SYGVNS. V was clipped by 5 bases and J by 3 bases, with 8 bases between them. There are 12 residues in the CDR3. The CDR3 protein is CASSLNGYEQYF. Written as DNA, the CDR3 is TGTGCCAGCAGTCTTAACGGCTACGAGCAGTACTTC.

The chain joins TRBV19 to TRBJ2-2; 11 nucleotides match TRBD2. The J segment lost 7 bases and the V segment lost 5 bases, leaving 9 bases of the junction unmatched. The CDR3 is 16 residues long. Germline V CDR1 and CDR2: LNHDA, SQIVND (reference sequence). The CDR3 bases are TGTGCCAGTAGTCCTGTAGCGGGAGGGCCGGGCGGGGAGCTGTTTTTT. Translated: CASSPVAGGPGGELFF.

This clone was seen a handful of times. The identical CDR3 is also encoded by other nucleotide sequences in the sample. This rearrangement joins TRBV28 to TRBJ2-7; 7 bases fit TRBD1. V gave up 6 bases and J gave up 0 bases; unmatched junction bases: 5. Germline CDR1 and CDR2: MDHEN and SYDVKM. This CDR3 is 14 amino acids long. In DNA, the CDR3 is TGTGCCAGCAGCCAACAGGGGCCCTCCTACGAGCAGTACTTC. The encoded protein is CASSQQGPSYEQYF. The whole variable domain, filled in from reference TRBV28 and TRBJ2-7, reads DVKVTQSSRYLVKRTGEKVFLECVQDMDHENMFWYRQDPGLGLRLIYFSYDVKMKEKGDIPEGYSVSREKKERFSLILESASTNQTSMYLCASSQQGPSYEQYFGPGTRLTVT.

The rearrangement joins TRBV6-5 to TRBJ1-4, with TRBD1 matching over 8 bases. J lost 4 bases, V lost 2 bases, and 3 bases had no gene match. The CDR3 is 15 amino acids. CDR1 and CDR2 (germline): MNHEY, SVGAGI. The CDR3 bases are TGTGCCAGCAGTTACAACAGGGGGATTAATGAAAAACTGTTTTTT. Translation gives CASSYNRGINEKLFF.